This is a list of T cell receptor beta chains from one sample in a study of blood T cells in healthy people across ages. MiXCR was run by TCRdb on the 5' RACE reads, yielding one entry per CDR3 protein. The repertoire has around 1,500,000 distinct CDR3 sequences, approximately 38% of them found once; the top ten carry 7% to 9.5%. The sample was blood. The receptors originated from a young woman in good health. Both conserved end residues are part of each CDR3. The D gene is left open where the match is weak. Expanded clones are given a class, and other clones once, few, many or no size at all.

TRBV25-1	TRBJ1-2	TRBD1	-	CASSGAGQGAGGYTF	TGTGCCAGCAGTGGAGCCGGACAGGGGGCGGGCGGCTACACCTTC
TRBV2	TRBJ1-2	-	-	CASRRGGYYGYTF	TGTGCCAGCAGACGGGGCGGGTACTATGGCTACACCTTC
TRBV12-3/TRBV12-4	TRBJ1-6	-	-	CASSLDSAGKVNSPLHF	TGTGCCAGCAGTTTAGATTCCGCAGGGAAGGTAAATTCACCCCTCCACTTT
TRBV28	TRBJ2-7	-	few	CASIVSGGDYEQYF	TGTGCCAGCATTGTTTCCGGGGGCGACTACGAGCAGTACTTC
TRBV27	TRBJ2-3	-	few	CASRPLTDTQYF	TGTGCCAGCAGACCCCTCACAGATACGCAGTATTTT
TRBV5-1	TRBJ2-1	TRBD2	few	CASSLEGLAGVYEQFF	TGCGCCAGCAGCTTGGAAGGGCTAGCGGGGGTCTATGAGCAGTTCTTC
TRBV10-1	TRBJ2-2	TRBD1	-	CASSEIQGAAGELFF	TGCGCCAGCAGTGAAATACAGGGGGCCGCCGGGGAGCTGTTTTTT
TRBV6-1	TRBJ1-1	-	few	CANQQGNTEAFF	TGTGCCAACCAACAGGGAAACACTGAAGCTTTCTTT
TRBV5-1	TRBJ2-3	TRBD2	few	CATSSGGDTDTQYF	TGCGCCACCTCTAGCGGAGGGGACACAGATACGCAGTATTTT
TRBV5-1	TRBJ1-1	-	many	CASSLAGGYTEAFF	TGCGCCAGCAGCTTGGCCGGGGGTTACACTGAAGCTTTCTTT
TRBV7-9	TRBJ1-4	-	-	CASSLDGLNGREKLFF	TGTGCCAGCAGCTTAGATGGACTCAATGGGAGGGAAAAACTGTTTTTT
TRBV27	TRBJ2-3	TRBD2	few	CASSPTYSGRRADTQYF	TGTGCCAGCAGCCCGACCTATAGCGGGAGAAGGGCAGATACGCAGTATTTT
TRBV4-1	TRBJ1-6	-	-	CASSQDVRDSYNSPLHF	TGCGCCAGCAGCCAAGATGTCCGAGACTCCTATAATTCACCCCTCCACTTT
TRBV15	TRBJ2-5	-	-	CATSRRAGRKEQYF	TGTGCCACCAGCAGAAGGGCGGGGCGCAAAGAGCAGTACTTC
TRBV7-2	TRBJ2-2	-	-	CASSLGVGSNTGELFF	TGTGCCAGCAGCCTAGGGGTAGGCTCCAACACCGGGGAGCTGTTTTTT
TRBV6-5	TRBJ1-2	-	few	CASTQTGREDYGYTF	TGTGCCAGCACTCAGACGGGGAGAGAGGACTATGGCTACACCTTC
TRBV18	TRBJ2-7	-	few	CASSPGGSEQYF	TGTGCCAGCTCACCAGGGGGGAGCGAGCAGTACTTC
TRBV20-1	TRBJ2-7	-	-	CSAPSGYEQYF	TGCAGTGCCCCATCTGGCTACGAGCAGTACTTC
TRBV5-5	TRBJ2-1	TRBD1	-	CASRSGTGGFVEQFF	TGTGCCAGCAGGTCCGGGACAGGGGGCTTCGTTGAGCAGTTCTTC
TRBV20-1	TRBJ2-3	TRBD1	few	CSARDGGQLTDTQYF	TGCAGTGCTAGAGATGGGGGACAGCTGACAGATACGCAGTATTTT
TRBV5-6	TRBJ1-4	-	once	CASNYRALEEKLFF	TGTGCCAGCAATTACAGGGCTTTGGAGGAAAAACTGTTTTTT
TRBV12-3/TRBV12-4	TRBJ1-6	-	-	CANSLGAYNSPLHF	TGTGCCAACAGTTTAGGAGCCTATAATTCACCCCTCCACTTT
TRBV4-1	TRBJ1-6	-	-	CASSQDTRLTPLHF	TGCGCCAGCAGCCAAGACACGAGGCTTACACCCCTCCACTTT
TRBV10-3	TRBJ2-3	-	many	CAISESGALDTQYF	TGTGCCATCAGTGAGTCGGGGGCCCTGGATACGCAGTATTTT
TRBV20-1	TRBJ2-5	-	few	CSARGGGPKETQYF	TGCAGTGCTAGAGGCGGGGGCCCTAAAGAGACCCAGTACTTC
TRBV20-1	TRBJ1-1	TRBD1	few	CSAYTRQGLGTEAFF	TGCAGTGCTTACACGAGACAGGGCCTCGGCACTGAAGCTTTCTTT
TRBV20-1	TRBJ2-3	TRBD1	few	CSAHGQGTDTQYF	TGCAGTGCCCATGGACAGGGAACAGATACGCAGTATTTT
TRBV7-9	TRBJ1-2	TRBD1	few	CASSLETGGANYGYTF	TGTGCCAGCAGCCTAGAGACAGGGGGCGCAAACTATGGCTACACCTTC
TRBV15	TRBJ1-4	TRBD1	-	CATSRNPGQEEELFF	TGTGCCACCAGCAGAAACCCGGGACAGGAAGAGGAACTGTTTTTT
TRBV2	TRBJ2-3	-	-	CASSDGGARWKTDTQYF	TGTGCCAGCAGTGATGGTGGGGCTAGATGGAAAACAGATACGCAGTATTTT
TRBV19	TRBJ2-7	-	-	CASSIPGASYEQYF	TGTGCCAGTAGTATACCGGGGGCATCCTACGAGCAGTACTTC
TRBV6-5	TRBJ2-4	-	-	CASSYSRGSLAKNIQYF	TGTGCCAGCAGTTACTCGAGGGGGTCCTTAGCCAAAAACATTCAGTACTTC
TRBV2	TRBJ2-2	TRBD1	-	CASSDFTGAGTGELFF	TGTGCCAGCAGTGATTTTACAGGGGCGGGCACCGGGGAGCTGTTTTTT
TRBV20-1	TRBJ1-2	-	-	CSARDANYAYTF	TGCAGTGCTCGGGACGCTAACTATGCCTACACCTTC
TRBV20-1	TRBJ2-7	TRBD2	-	CSALPLEGLAGVKSTYEQYF	TGCAGTGCCCTCCCCCTCGAGGGACTAGCGGGAGTTAAGTCCACCTACGAGCAGTACTTC
TRBV6-5	TRBJ2-5	-	-	CASRPNRDVGTQYF	TGTGCCAGCAGACCCAACAGGGACGTTGGGACCCAGTACTTC
TRBV6-5	TRBJ2-7	TRBD2	once	CASRDGLAGIYNEQYF	TGTGCCAGCCGGGACGGACTAGCGGGAATCTACAATGAGCAGTACTTC
TRBV27	TRBJ1-1	-	-	CASISRVGSNTEAFF	TGTGCCAGCATTTCCCGGGTAGGTTCGAACACTGAAGCTTTCTTT
TRBV19	TRBJ1-1	TRBD1	-	CASSPTGAEAFF	TGTGCCAGTAGTCCGACAGGGGCTGAAGCTTTCTTT
TRBV20-1	TRBJ2-7	TRBD1	few	CSASSGQGVGYEQYF	TGCAGTGCTAGTAGTGGACAGGGGGTGGGATACGAGCAGTACTTC
TRBV4-1	TRBJ1-1	-	-	CAAGEVTEAFF	TGCGCCGCGGGGGAGGTCACTGAAGCTTTCTTT
TRBV20-1	TRBJ2-7	TRBD2	few	CSALPTSGRYEQYF	TGCAGTGCCCTCCCGACTAGCGGGAGATACGAGCAGTACTTC
TRBV7-2	TRBJ1-2	-	few	CASSPDGGFGYTF	TGTGCCAGCAGCCCGGACGGGGGTTTTGGCTACACCTTC
TRBV29-1	TRBJ2-5	-	-	CSASPRLLQETQYF	TGCAGCGCCTCCCCGCGGCTCCTCCAAGAGACCCAGTACTTC
TRBV2	TRBJ2-5	-	-	CASSGQATQGETQYF	TGTGCCAGCAGTGGTCAGGCTACCCAGGGGGAGACCCAGTACTTC
TRBV5-1	TRBJ1-1	-	few	CASSYTGDTEAFF	TGCGCCAGCAGCTATACAGGAGACACTGAAGCTTTCTTT
TRBV27	TRBJ1-5	-	-	CASSIGGVNQPQHF	TGTGCCAGCAGTATCGGCGGGGTCAATCAGCCCCAGCATTTT
TRBV4-1	TRBJ2-2	TRBD1	-	CASSQDAGQGASGGELFF	TGCGCCAGCAGCCAAGATGCGGGGCAGGGGGCTTCTGGCGGGGAGCTGTTTTTT
TRBV12-1	TRBJ2-3	-	-	CASSFIKSTDTQYF	TGTGCCAGCAGCTTTATAAAGAGCACAGATACGCAGTATTTT
TRBV2	TRBJ1-2	-	-	CASRDIWSYGYTF	TGTGCCAGTAGGGACATCTGGAGCTATGGCTACACCTTC
TRBV18	TRBJ2-1	-	few	CASSPTRLNEQFF	TGTGCCAGCTCACCGACTAGATTGAATGAGCAGTTCTTC
TRBV21-1	TRBJ2-5	-	-	CASSNRADRGYQETQYF	TGTGCCAGCAGCAATAGGGCGGACAGGGGGTACCAAGAGACCCAGTACTTC
TRBV20-1	TRBJ1-2	TRBD1	-	CSATTGSVYGYTF	TGCAGTGCCACGACAGGGAGTGTCTATGGCTACACCTTC